The T cell receptor (beta chain) under discussion was sequenced for a study of technical replicates of blood from several donors. In this sample, this clone turned up a few times. The same CDR3 can be traced to other DNA sequences in this sample. Measured with immunoSEQ multiplex PCR; TCRdb has only the in-frame clones, and not every one. The sample holds about 70,000 clones, approximately 96% seen once. Germline CDR1 GTSNPN, CDR2 SVGIG (reference sequence). CDR3 length: 13 amino acids. V shed 2 bases and J shed 1 base, with 8 bases lying between them. The specimen sequenced was T cells isolated from PBMCs. The source is a human donor in good health. The gene calls are TRBV30 and TRBJ1-1; no clear D. CDR3 DNA: TGTGCCTGGAGTAGCCGGGGGAACACTGAAGCTTTCTTT. Its translation: CAWSSRGNTEAFF.